This T cell receptor (beta chain) is drawn from a study of blood T cell repertoires in COVID-19. Turning to the study itself: PBMCs, B-cell-depleted T cells, or T cells were the source of the cDNA or gDNA that made up the material.

Methods used by the authors: Reference gene primers were amplified, and this amplification served to estimate nucleated cell counts. Data came from immunoSEQ multiplex PCR; TCRdb stores just in-frame clones and leaves some out. The D gene and trimming were derived from the DNA, and the V and J assignments and clone size from that table. The profile covers about 200,000 clones, with more than 65% appearing a single time and about 8.9% taken by the ten largest. The V segment lost 2 bases and the J segment 3 bases; nucleotides outside the gene matches: 7. The CDR3 has 17 amino acids. Per germline, CDR1 LGHNA and CDR2 YSLEER. This clone has a handful of counts.

The chain has TRBV4-3 and TRBJ1-5, with 10 bases identical to TRBD1. Sample: peripheral blood. This TCR derives from a man between 50 and 59 years old with active or convalescent COVID-19. The CDR3 loop reads CASSQTPDRGYNQPQHF. CDR3 in DNA: TGCGCCAGCAGCCAAACTCCGGACAGGGGGTACAATCAGCCCCAGCATTTT.